The sequence of this T cell receptor (beta chain) was determined in a study of T cells after yellow fever vaccination. Overall study: Preparing low-cell-number fractions relied on SMART-Seq v4 Ultra Low Input. Whole-study results and caveats: The secondary T-cell response peaked on day 5, not day 15, but was weaker. Booster samples showed a return of most primary-vaccination clones (almost 97% CD4, 88% CD8).

Per germline, CDR1 GTSNPN and CDR2 SVGIG (reference sequence). The CDR3 has 14 amino acids. V was clipped by 4 bases and J by 3 bases; unmatched bases: 5. TCRdb reanalysed the 5' RACE reads using MiXCR and keeps one entry per CDR3 protein. The table lists 28,000 or so distinct CDR3 sequences, 4.4% of them singletons. This clonotype has ten or more counts. What it binds is not known. The input for sequencing was CD8+ T cells sorted from PBMCs, taken 5 days after the yellow fever booster vaccination. The receptor's source is a man aged 25-45 years who received the YFV17D yellow fever vaccine. The chain couples TRBV30 to TRBJ2-5, with TRBD1 matching over 10 bases. The CDR3 spells CAWTSGTGEETQYF. Written as DNA, the CDR3 is TGTGCCTGGACCTCCGGGACAGGGGAAGAGACCCAGTACTTC.